What follows are 32 T cell receptor beta chains derived from one specimen sequenced in a study of OX40 agonist ivuxolimab in advanced cancers. Profiled with immunoSEQ multiplex PCR; TCRdb holds only in-frame clones, not every one. The sample yields fewer than 45,000 clones, roughly 69% seen once. The material sequenced was CD4+ or CD8+ T cells sorted from blood, taken in a trial of the OX40 agonist ivuxolimab. These receptors all come from an adult with an advanced solid tumor such as melanoma, head and neck, liver or kidney cancer.

The chain combines TRBV19 with TRBJ1-5, with D possibly being TRBD1 (6 bases). V lost 0 bases to trimming and J lost 2 bases, with 11 bases between them. This CDR3 contains 16 residues. Germline assignment: CDR1 LNHDA and CDR2 SQIVND (reference sequence). Here the CDR3 reads CASSIDGGLRNQPQHF. For the CDR3, the DNA is TGTGCCAGTAGTATAGATGGGGGCTTGCGCAATCAGCCCCAGCATTTT.

The chain combines TRBV29-1 with TRBJ2-1, with D uncertain. Germline V gives CDR1 SQVTM, CDR2 ANQGSEA. V was pared by 5 bases and J by 0 bases, with 8 bases between. The CDR3 has 13 residues. The DNA of the CDR3 is TGCAGCGTTTGGTATCCCTCCTACAATGAGCAGTTCTTC. Translation: CSVWYPSYNEQFF.

The table lists this clone with a count of one. The chain is built from TRBV7-3 and TRBJ2-2; D is ambiguous. V was trimmed by 2 bases and J by 0 bases, leaving 10 bases between them. The CDR3 consists of 16 residues. Germline V gene sequence: CDR1 SGHTA, CDR2 FQGTGA. The CDR3 sequence: CASSLQGTANTGELFF. For the CDR3, the DNA is TGTGCCAGCAGCTTACAAGGAACTGCGAACACCGGGGAGCTGTTTTTT.

CDR3 protein: CASSDSYYNEQFF. DNA of the CDR3: TGTGCCAGCAGTGATTCATACTACAATGAGCAGTTCTTC. The rearrangement joins TRBV6-6 to TRBJ2-1; no clear D. V was shortened by 5 bases and J by 3 bases, with 8 bases between the two germline ends. The CDR3 runs to 13 residues. Germline CDR1 MNHNY, CDR2 SVGAGI (reference sequence).

The V call is TRBV21-1, the J call TRBJ2-7; the listed D gene, TRBD2, was not tested against the DNA. TRBV21-1 has pseudogene status. The CDR3 covers 16 residues. DNA of the CDR3: TGTGCCAGCAGCAAACCAAGAGGCGGGGAGGCCCACGAGCAGTACTTC. The encoded protein is CASSKPRGGEAHEQYF.

V usage is TRBV5-1 and J usage is TRBJ1-1; TRBD1 is a possible D gene (6 bases). The V gene lost 2 bases and the J gene lost 0 bases, with 11 bases spanning the gap. Germline CDR1 reads SGHRS; CDR2 reads YFSETQ. The CDR3 runs to 15 residues. For the CDR3, the DNA is TGCGCCAGCAGCTTACAGGGAAGGGTGAACACTGAAGCTTTCTTT. This gives the protein CASSLQGRVNTEAFF. Variable domain in full (rest from reference TRBV5-1 and TRBJ1-1): KAGVTQTPRYLIKTRGQQVTLSCSPISGHRSVSWYQQTPGQGLQFLFEYFSETQRNKGNFPGRFSGRQFSNSRSEMNVSTLELGDSALYLCASSLQGRVNTEAFFGQGTRLTVV.

The chain employs TRBV9 and TRBJ1-6; 8 bases are a match to TRBD1. This CDR3 is 14 amino acids long. CDR1 is SGDLS, CDR2 YYNGEE, per germline. J gave up 9 bases and V 0 bases, and 2 bases lay outside the gene matches. CDR3 nucleotide sequence: TGTGCCAGCAGCGTAGCAGGGGGCAGTTCACCCCTCCACTTT. Translating it yields CASSVAGGSSPLHF.

The table lists this clone with a few counts. The V gene is TRBV25-1, the J gene TRBJ1-2, with D perhaps matching TRBD1 (6 bases). Germline V gene sequence: CDR1 MGHDK, CDR2 SYGVNS. The length of the CDR3 is 16 residues. V was shortened by 4 bases and J by 4 bases, with 19 bases between the two germline ends. CDR3 residues: CASSAREQGGFYGYTF. CDR3 DNA: TGTGCCAGCAGTGCTCGGGAACAGGGTGGATTCTATGGCTACACCTTC.

The chain employs TRBV4-1 and TRBJ1-2; no firm D call. Between the trimmed V and J ends, which lost 1 base and 4 bases, there was a span of 19 bases. The CDR3 spans 17 residues. Germline V CDR1 and CDR2: MGHRA, YSYEKL. For the CDR3, the DNA is TGCGCCAGCAGCCAAGGCCGCGGTACGACGTCAATCTATGGCTACACCTTC. Translated: CASSQGRGTTSIYGYTF.

The chain has TRBV30 and TRBJ1-5; no clear D. The CDR3 totals 16 residues. V lost 0 bases and J lost 7, with 19 bases in between. Germline CDR1 reads GTSNPN; CDR2 reads SVGIG (reference sequence). This chain's CDR3 is CAWSVHGVGGGQPQHF. The CDR3 bases are TGTGCCTGGAGTGTACACGGAGTGGGCGGCGGGCAGCCCCAGCATTTT. The full variable domain, its missing parts supplied by reference TRBV30 and TRBJ1-5, is SQTIHQWPATLVQPVGSPLSLECTVEGTSNPNLYWYRQAAGRGLQLLFYSVGIGQISSEVPQNLSASRPQDRQFILSSKKLLLSDSGFYLCAWSVHGVGGGQPQHFGDGTRLSIL.

The CDR3 DNA reads TGTGCCTTCGCAAGCCGGGGCGAGACCCAGTACTTC. Its translation: CAFASRGETQYF. The rearrangement links TRBV30 to TRBJ2-5, with D possibly being TRBD1 or TRBD2 (5 bases each). The CDR3 contains 12 residues. V was pared by 7 bases and J by 5 bases, with 14 bases between. The germline V gene encodes CDR1 GTSNPN and CDR2 SVGIG (reference sequence).

V usage is TRBV15 and J usage is TRBJ2-3; D is undetermined. Per the germline V gene, CDR1 is LNHNV and CDR2 is YYDKDF (reference sequence). Trimming removed 0 bases at V and 11 bases at J, with 12 bases between. The CDR3 runs to 13 residues. The CDR3 nucleotides read TGTGCCACCAGCAGAGAAGTTGGCGAAGGGCAGTATTTT. Translated: CATSREVGEGQYF.

The chain uses TRBV6-1 and TRBJ1-1; no definite D call. The CDR3 has 12 amino acids. Trimming pared 5 bases from V and 7 bases from J, leaving 11 bases between. In germline, CDR1 is MNHNS, CDR2 SASEGT. DNA for the CDR3: TGTGCCAGCAGTTTGGGAGTAAATGAAGCTTTCTTT. It encodes CASSLGVNEAFF.

This CDR3 reads CASSLLTETQYF. The CDR3 DNA follows: TGTGCCAGCAGCTTATTGACGGAGACCCAGTACTTC. This rearrangement joins TRBV7-8 to TRBJ2-5; D unresolved. V was pared by 2 bases and J by 5 bases, with 6 bases between. Germline V gene sequence: CDR1 SGHVS, CDR2 FQNEAQ. The CDR3 length is 12 residues.

The chain couples TRBV4-1 to TRBJ2-5; D is perhaps TRBD1 (6 bases). Deletions cut 1 base from V and 3 bases from J, with 6 bases between. Looked up from germline, CDR1 is MGHRA and CDR2 is YSYEKL. This CDR3 is built from 13 residues. CDR3 nucleotides: TGCGCCAGCAGCCAAGGGGACAAAGAGACCCAGTACTTC. Translation gives CASSQGDKETQYF.

This clone has a handful of counts. The chain links TRBV30 to TRBJ1-6; the D gene is possibly TRBD1 (5 bases). The V end was cut by 8 bases, the J end by 9 bases, with 20 bases between. The CDR3 is made up of 14 amino acids. CDR1 GTSNPN and CDR2 SVGIG come from the germline V gene (reference sequence). Here the CDR3 reads CAIWAGGVFSPLHF. CDR3 nucleotide sequence: TGTGCCATATGGGCCGGGGGGGTTTTTTCACCCCTCCACTTT.

A single count supports this clone. The rearrangement links TRBV19 to TRBJ1-1; possible D gene TRBD1, 5 bases. Germline V gene data show CDR1 as LNHDA and CDR2 as SQIVND (reference sequence). Trimming took 4 bases from V and 7 from J, leaving 13 bases between them. This CDR3 comprises 13 residues. CDR3 in amino acids: CASSTGTFGEAFF. DNA of the CDR3: TGTGCCAGTAGTACCGGGACGTTTGGTGAAGCTTTCTTT.

This chain joins TRBV2 and TRBJ2-4; a weak D match, TRBD1 (5 bases). V dropped 7 bases and J dropped 4 bases, with 17 bases sitting between them. Germline V gene sequence: CDR1 SNHLY, CDR2 FYNNEI. This CDR3 is 15 amino acids long. The CDR3: CASTKSSTAKNIQYF. DNA for the CDR3: TGTGCCAGCACGAAGAGTTCGACAGCGAAAAACATTCAGTACTTC.

The rearrangement uses TRBV5-1 and TRBJ2-2; 8 bases are shared with TRBD1. The V gene's germline CDR1 is SGHRS and CDR2 YFSETQ. J lost 3 bases, V lost 0 bases, and 1 base had no gene match. The CDR3 covers 15 residues. The CDR3 sequence: CASSLGQGYTGELFF. The CDR3 bases are TGCGCCAGCAGCTTGGGACAGGGGTACACCGGGGAGCTGTTTTTT.

The chain has TRBV7-3 and TRBJ2-1; TRBD2 might be the D (5 bases). V lost 1 base and J lost 7, with 8 bases in between. CDR1 and CDR2 (germline): SGHTA, FQGTGA. There are 13 residues in the CDR3. This CDR3 reads CASSLMDWNEQFF. The CDR3 nucleotides read TGTGCCAGCAGCTTAATGGACTGGAATGAGCAGTTCTTC.

The rearrangement links TRBV7-9 to TRBJ2-3, with a tentative D call TRBD2 (6 bases). V was cut by 1 base and J by 6 bases, with 11 bases left in between. This CDR3 contains 14 residues. Germline V CDR1 and CDR2: SEHNR, FQNEAQ (reference sequence). The CDR3 loop reads CASSLGLAPDTQYF. The CDR3 nucleotides are TGTGCCAGCAGCTTAGGGCTAGCGCCGGATACGCAGTATTTT.

The chain couples TRBV5-1 to TRBJ2-2; TRBD2 aligns across 8 bases. Germline CDR1 reads SGHRS; CDR2 reads YFSETQ. This CDR3 spans 15 amino acids. The J segment lost 1 base and the V segment lost 5 bases, leaving 4 bases of the junction unmatched. CDR3: CASRMAGGNTGELFF. The DNA of the CDR3 is TGCGCCAGCAGGATGGCGGGAGGGAACACCGGGGAGCTGTTTTTT.

The gene calls are TRBV5-6 and TRBJ1-6, with TRBD1 matching 8 bases. Germline V CDR1 and CDR2: SGHDT, YYEEEE. This CDR3 is built from 15 residues. V gave up 6 bases and J gave up 10 bases; unmatched junction bases: 12. Here the CDR3 DNA reads TGTGCCAGCATTTCCTACGGGACAGGAGAGTCACCCCTCCACTTT. It yields the protein CASISYGTGESPLHF. The full variable domain, completed using reference TRBV5-6 and TRBJ1-6, is DAGVTQSPTHLIKTRGQQVTLRCSPKSGHDTVSWYQQALGQGPQFIFQYYEEEERQRGNFPDRFSGHQFPNYSSELNVNALLLGDSALYLCASISYGTGESPLHFGNGTRLTVT.

The chain carries TRBV7-8 and TRBJ1-4; D might be TRBD1 (6 bases). Germline assignment: CDR1 SGHVS and CDR2 FQNEAQ. The CDR3 has 15 residues. Trimming pared 5 bases from V and 3 bases from J, leaving 13 bases between. The CDR3 region is CASSRRGASNEKLFF. Here the CDR3 DNA reads TGTGCCAGCAGCCGGAGGGGGGCTTCTAATGAAAAACTGTTTTTT.

This clone has a handful of counts. The chain couples TRBV6-1 to TRBJ2-3; TRBD2 matches at 8 bases. Germline assignment: CDR1 MNHNS and CDR2 SASEGT. The CDR3 contains 15 residues. V gave up 4 bases and J gave up 1 base; unmatched junction bases: 4. CDR3 sequence (DNA): TGTGCCAGCAGTGGTAGCGGGGCCGGCACAGATACGCAGTATTTT. The encoded protein is CASSGSGAGTDTQYF.

The CDR3 DNA reads TGTGCCTGGAGTGTACGTGGACATTACACAGATACGCAGTATTTT. Translation: CAWSVRGHYTDTQYF. V and J are TRBV30 and TRBJ2-3; possible D gene TRBD1, 5 bases. Germline CDR1 GTSNPN, CDR2 SVGIG (reference sequence). Trimming left V 0 bases short and J 2 bases short, with 12 bases between. The CDR3 contains 15 residues.

The chain links TRBV28 to TRBJ2-4; D gene ambiguous. Germline V gene lookup returns CDR1 MDHEN and CDR2 SYDVKM. V lost 3 bases and J 0 bases, leaving 9 bases between the germline ends. CDR3 size: 15 residues. The CDR3 region has the DNA TGTGCCAGCAGTTTTCCCGCAATAGCCAAAAACATTCAGTACTTC. Translation gives CASSFPAIAKNIQYF.

The chain joins TRBV19 to TRBJ1-5; D uncertain. Deletions cut 0 bases from V and 4 bases from J, with 7 bases between. CDR3 length equals 14 residues. Germline assignment: CDR1 LNHDA and CDR2 SQIVND (reference sequence). This chain's CDR3 is CASSIDRSNQPQHF. The CDR3, as DNA: TGTGCCAGTAGTATAGACAGGTCTAATCAGCCCCAGCATTTT.

This clone was detected a few times. The gene calls are TRBV11-1 and TRBJ1-1, with TRBD1 identical over 7 bases. CDR3 length: 16 residues. Germline V gene data show CDR1 as SGHAT and CDR2 as FQDESV (reference sequence). V dropped 5 bases and J dropped 0; count of bases not matched to a gene: 9. Written as DNA, the CDR3 is TGTGCCAGCAGCGTCGGACAGGAGTTCATGAACACTGAAGCTTTCTTT. Amino acids: CASSVGQEFMNTEAFF. Full variable domain (missing parts from reference TRBV11-1 and TRBJ1-1): EAEVAQSPRYKITEKSQAVAFWCDPISGHATLYWYRQILGQGPELLVQFQDESVVDDSQLPKDRFSAERLKGVDSTLKIQPAELGDSAMYLCASSVGQEFMNTEAFFGQGTRLTVV.

CDR3 loop: CASSPTGAGANVLTF. Here the CDR3 DNA reads TGTGCCAGCTCGCCCACAGGGGCTGGGGCCAACGTCCTGACTTTC. The chain joins TRBV18 to TRBJ2-6, with 7 bases aligning to TRBD1. Germline V gene data show CDR1 as KGHSH and CDR2 as LQKENI. The CDR3 length is 15 residues. V lost 6 bases to trimming and J lost 2 bases; unmatched junction nucleotides: 4. Supplemented by reference TRBV18 and TRBJ2-6, the full variable domain reads NAGVMQNPRHLVRRRGQEARLRCSPMKGHSHVYWYRQLPEEGLKFMVYLQKENIIDESGMPKERFSAEFPKEGPSILRIQQVVRGDSAAYFCASSPTGAGANVLTFGAGSRLTVL.

The chain couples TRBV7-2 to TRBJ2-3; 7 positions match TRBD1. Germline-derived CDR1 and CDR2 are SGHTA and FQGNSA. Losses at the gene ends were 3 bases for V and 5 bases for J; bases not matched to a gene: 8. CDR3 length: 15 amino acids. CDR3 residues: CASSFGDRGGDTQYF. The CDR3 DNA follows: TGTGCCAGCAGCTTCGGGGACAGAGGGGGAGATACGCAGTATTTT.

There are a few counts of this clone. V is TRBV10-3 and J is TRBJ2-6; D ambiguous. V gave up 2 bases and J gave up 0 bases, with 2 bases separating them. The CDR3 spans 14 residues. From germline, CDR1 is ENHRY and CDR2 SYGVKD. In DNA form, the CDR3 reads TGTGCCATCAGTGAGAGCTCTGGGGCCAACGTCCTGACTTTC. Translation gives CAISESSGANVLTF.